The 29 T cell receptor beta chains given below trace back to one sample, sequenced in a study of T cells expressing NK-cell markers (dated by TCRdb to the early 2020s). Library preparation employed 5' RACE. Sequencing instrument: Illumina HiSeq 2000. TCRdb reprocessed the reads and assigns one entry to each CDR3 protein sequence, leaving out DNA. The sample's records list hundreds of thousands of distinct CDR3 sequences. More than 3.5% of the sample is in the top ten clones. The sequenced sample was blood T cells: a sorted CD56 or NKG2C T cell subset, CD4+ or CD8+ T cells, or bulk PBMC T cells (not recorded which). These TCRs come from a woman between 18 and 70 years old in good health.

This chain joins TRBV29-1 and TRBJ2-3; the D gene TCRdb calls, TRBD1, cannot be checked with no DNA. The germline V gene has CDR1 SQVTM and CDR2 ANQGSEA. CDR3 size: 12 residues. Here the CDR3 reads CRAGTDTDTQYF.

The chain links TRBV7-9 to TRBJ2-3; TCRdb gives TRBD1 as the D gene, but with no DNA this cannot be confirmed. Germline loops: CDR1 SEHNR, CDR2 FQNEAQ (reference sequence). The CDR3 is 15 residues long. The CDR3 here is CASSPGSANTDTQYF.

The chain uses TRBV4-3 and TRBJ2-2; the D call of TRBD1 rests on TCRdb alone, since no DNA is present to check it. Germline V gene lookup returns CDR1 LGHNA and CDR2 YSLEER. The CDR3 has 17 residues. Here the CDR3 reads CASSQADRSRRGGELFF.

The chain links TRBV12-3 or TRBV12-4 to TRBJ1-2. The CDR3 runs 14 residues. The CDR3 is CASSLGGRVYGYTF.

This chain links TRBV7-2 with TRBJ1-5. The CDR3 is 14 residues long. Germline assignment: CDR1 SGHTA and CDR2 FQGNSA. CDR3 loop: CASSLSYSNQPQHF.

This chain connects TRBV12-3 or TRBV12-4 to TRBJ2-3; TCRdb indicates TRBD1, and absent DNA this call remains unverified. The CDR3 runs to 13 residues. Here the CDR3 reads CASGTGDTDTQYF.

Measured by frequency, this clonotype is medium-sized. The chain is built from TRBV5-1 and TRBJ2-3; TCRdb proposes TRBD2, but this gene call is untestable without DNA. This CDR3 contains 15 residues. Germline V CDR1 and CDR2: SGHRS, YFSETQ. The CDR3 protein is CASSPRDFSADTQYF.

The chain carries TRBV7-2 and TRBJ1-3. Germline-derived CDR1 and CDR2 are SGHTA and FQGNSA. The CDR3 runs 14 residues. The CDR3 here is CASSFYSSGNTIYF.

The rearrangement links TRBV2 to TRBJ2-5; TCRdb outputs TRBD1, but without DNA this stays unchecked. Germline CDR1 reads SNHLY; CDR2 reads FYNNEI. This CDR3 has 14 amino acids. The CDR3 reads CASSEIVGGETQYF.

The CDR3 reads CASSQGTREGTDTQYF. The chain links TRBV4-3 to TRBJ2-3. The CDR3 spans 16 residues. Per germline, CDR1 LGHNA and CDR2 YSLEER.

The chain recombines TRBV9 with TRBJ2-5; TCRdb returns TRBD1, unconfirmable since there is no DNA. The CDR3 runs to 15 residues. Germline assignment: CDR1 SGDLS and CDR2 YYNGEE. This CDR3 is CASSVADSPYETQYF. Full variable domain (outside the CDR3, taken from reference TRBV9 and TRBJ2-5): DSGVTQTPKHLITATGQRVTLRCSPRSGDLSVYWYQQSLDQGLQFLIQYYNGEERAKGNILERFSAQQFPDLHSELNLSSLELGDSALYFCASSVADSPYETQYFGPGTRLLVL.

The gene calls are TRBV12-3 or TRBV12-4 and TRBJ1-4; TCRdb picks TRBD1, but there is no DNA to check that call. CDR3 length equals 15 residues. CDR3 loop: CASTRGLGGNEKLFF.

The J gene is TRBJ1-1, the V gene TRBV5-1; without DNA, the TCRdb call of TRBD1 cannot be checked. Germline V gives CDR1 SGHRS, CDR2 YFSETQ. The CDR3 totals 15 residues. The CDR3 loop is CASSSVPGANTEAFF.

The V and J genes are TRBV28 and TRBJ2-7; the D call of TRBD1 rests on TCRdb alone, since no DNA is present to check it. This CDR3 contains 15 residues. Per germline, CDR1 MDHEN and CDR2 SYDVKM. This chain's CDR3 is CASSFRGGASYEQYF.

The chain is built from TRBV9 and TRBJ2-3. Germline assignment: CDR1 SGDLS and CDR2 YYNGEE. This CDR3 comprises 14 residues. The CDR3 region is CASSPIRGADTQYF. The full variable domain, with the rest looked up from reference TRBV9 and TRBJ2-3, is DSGVTQTPKHLITATGQRVTLRCSPRSGDLSVYWYQQSLDQGLQFLIQYYNGEERAKGNILERFSAQQFPDLHSELNLSSLELGDSALYFCASSPIRGADTQYFGPGTRLTVL.

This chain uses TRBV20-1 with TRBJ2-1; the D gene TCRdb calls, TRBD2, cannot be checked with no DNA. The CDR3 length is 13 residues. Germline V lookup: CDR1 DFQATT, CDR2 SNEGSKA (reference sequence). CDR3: CSASQQSPGEQFF.

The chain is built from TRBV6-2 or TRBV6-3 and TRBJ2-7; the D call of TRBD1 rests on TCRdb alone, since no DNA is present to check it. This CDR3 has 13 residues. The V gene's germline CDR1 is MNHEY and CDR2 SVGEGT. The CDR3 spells CASSPPLRGEQYF.

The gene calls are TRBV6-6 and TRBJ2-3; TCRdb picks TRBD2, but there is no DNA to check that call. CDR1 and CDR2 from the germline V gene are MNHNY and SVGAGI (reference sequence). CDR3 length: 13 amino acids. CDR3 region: CASSSDSGKTQYF.

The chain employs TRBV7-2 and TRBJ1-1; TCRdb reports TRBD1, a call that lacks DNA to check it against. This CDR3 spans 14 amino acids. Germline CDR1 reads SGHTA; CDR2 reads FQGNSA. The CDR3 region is CASSSGQGYTEAFF.

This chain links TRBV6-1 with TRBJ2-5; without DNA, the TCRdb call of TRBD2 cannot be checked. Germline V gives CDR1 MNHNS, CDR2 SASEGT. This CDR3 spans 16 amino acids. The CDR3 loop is CASRTSGAGREETQYF.

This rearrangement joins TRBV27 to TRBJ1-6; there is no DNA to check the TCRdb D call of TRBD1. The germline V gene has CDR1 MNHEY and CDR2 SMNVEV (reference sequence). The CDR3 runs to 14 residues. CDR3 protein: CASSLDRLNSPLHF.

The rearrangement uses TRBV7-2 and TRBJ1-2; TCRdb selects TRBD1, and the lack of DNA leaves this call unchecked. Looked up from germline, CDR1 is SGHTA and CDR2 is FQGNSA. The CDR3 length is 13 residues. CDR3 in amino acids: CASSEVRTGGYTF.

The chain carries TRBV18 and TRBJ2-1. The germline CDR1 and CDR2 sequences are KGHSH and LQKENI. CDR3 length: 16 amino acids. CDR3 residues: CASSPPARPTYNEQFF.

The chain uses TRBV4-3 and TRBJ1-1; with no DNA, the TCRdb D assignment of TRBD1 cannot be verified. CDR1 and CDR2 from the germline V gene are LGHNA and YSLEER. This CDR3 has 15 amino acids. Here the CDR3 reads CASSQKPQGSTEAFF.

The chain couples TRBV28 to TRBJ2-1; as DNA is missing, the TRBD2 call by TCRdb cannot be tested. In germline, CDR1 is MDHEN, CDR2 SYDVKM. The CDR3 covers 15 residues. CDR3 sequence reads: CASSLRAQRGDEQFF.

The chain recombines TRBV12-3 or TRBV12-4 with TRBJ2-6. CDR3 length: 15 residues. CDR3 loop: CASSLNSAGANVLTF.

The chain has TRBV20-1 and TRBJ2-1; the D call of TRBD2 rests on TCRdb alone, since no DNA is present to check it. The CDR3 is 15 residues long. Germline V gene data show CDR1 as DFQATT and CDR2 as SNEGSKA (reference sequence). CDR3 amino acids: CSAPIGASGSHEQFF.

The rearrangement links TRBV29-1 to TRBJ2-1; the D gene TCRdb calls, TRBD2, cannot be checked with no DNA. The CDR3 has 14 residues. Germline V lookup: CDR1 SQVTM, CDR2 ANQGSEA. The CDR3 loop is CSASLGGSFSEQFF.

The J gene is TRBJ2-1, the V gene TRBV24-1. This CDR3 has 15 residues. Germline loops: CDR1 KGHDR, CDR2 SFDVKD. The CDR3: CATSDLRAAYNEQFF.